The present T cell receptor beta chain was sequenced within a study of blood T cell repertoires in COVID-19. About the study: Sites across the United States, Italy and Spain contributed samples from acute and convalescent COVID-19.

The V gene lost 0 bases and the J gene lost 1 base, with 13 bases spanning the gap. Germline V gene data show CDR1 as SGHNT and CDR2 as YYREEE (reference sequence). The CDR3 spans 16 residues. This clone was seen only once. As originally analysed: How many nucleated cells were present was estimated from reference gene primer amplification. Profiling relied on immunoSEQ multiplex PCR, and the TCRdb table lists in-frame clones only, not all of them. V and J calls and clone size follow that table, whereas D and trimming were derived from the DNA. The sample carries 120,000 or so clones, around 63% recorded once.

V gene TRBV5-4 combines with J gene TRBJ2-5; tentative D call: TRBD2 (6 bases). The sequenced sample consisted of peripheral blood. The TCR comes from a woman between 65 and 79 years old with acute or convalescent COVID-19. CDR3 nucleotide sequence: TGTGCCAGCAGCTTGGATTTAGCGGCTAGCCAAGAGACCCAGTACTTC. Amino acids: CASSLDLAASQETQYF.